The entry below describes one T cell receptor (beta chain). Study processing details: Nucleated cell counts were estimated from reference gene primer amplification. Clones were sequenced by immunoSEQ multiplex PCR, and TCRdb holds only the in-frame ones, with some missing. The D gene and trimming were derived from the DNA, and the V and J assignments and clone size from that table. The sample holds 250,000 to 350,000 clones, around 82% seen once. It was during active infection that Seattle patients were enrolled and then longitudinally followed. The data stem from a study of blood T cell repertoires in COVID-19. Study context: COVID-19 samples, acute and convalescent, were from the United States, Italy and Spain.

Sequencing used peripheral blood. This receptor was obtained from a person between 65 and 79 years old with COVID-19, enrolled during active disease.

The CDR3 bases are TGTGCCAGCAGCCCCCCACCGGGACTAGCACGGAATGAGCAGTTCTTC. It translates to CASSPPPGLARNEQFF. This sequence joins TRBV7-2 and TRBJ2-1, with 9 bases fitting TRBD2. The CDR3 is 16 amino acids. Germline V gene data show CDR1 as SGHTA and CDR2 as FQGNSA. The ends lost 5 bases at V and 7 bases at J; junction bases unmatched: 12.